The rows below give T cell receptor beta chains drawn from one sample of a study of T cell responses to AZD1222 COVID-19 vaccine. Method: immunoSEQ multiplex PCR; TCRdb's copy keeps in-frame clones and lacks some. The profile shows about 260,000 clones, more than 85% of them singletons. This material consisted of peripheral blood, taken on day 0 of AZD1222 vaccination. Every receptor here comes from an adult in good health. Each CDR3 is given with its conserved first and last residue. D genes are given only for firm matches. Part of the rows lack a size; the others show once, few, many or a class for expanded clones.

>.|.|TRBV4-2|13|TRBJ2-2
TGTGCCAGCAGCCCCAGGAGCACCGGGGAGCTGTTTTTT
CASSPRSTGELFF
>.|.|TRBV3-1/TRBV3-2|14|TRBJ1-5
TGTGCCAGCAGCCAAGTTTCAGGTGGTCAGCCCCAGCATTTT
CASSQVSGGQPQHF
>.|.|TRBV5-1|13|TRBJ2-2
TGCGCCAGCAGCCCTGGGAACACCGGGGAGCTGTTTTTT
CASSPGNTGELFF
>once|.|TRBV5-1|13|TRBJ1-2
TGCGCCAGCAGCTTAGGCGGAAACTATGGCTACACCTTC
CASSLGGNYGYTF
>.|TRBD1|TRBV5-5|16|TRBJ2-7
TGTGCCAGCAGCCGAACACCGGGACAGCCCTTTAATGAGCAGTACTTC
CASSRTPGQPFNEQYF
>.|.|TRBV5-1|15|TRBJ2-1
TGCGCCAGCAGCCCCTTAGACCCGCACCGGGATGAGCAGTTCTTC
CASSPLDPHRDEQFF
>.|.|TRBV6-5|14|TRBJ1-2
TGTGCCAGCAGTTATAGGGGCAGCCTCTATGGCTACACCTTC
CASSYRGSLYGYTF
>.|TRBD1|TRBV28|12|TRBJ2-7
TGTGCCAGCGGACAGGGGGCTTACGAGCAGTACTTC
CASGQGAYEQYF
>.|.|TRBV27|14|TRBJ1-2
TGTGCCAGCAGTTTAATGGGGGCTAACTATGGCTACACCTTC
CASSLMGANYGYTF
>.|.|TRBV28|13|TRBJ1-5
TGTGCCAGCAGTTTTCCGGGGAATCAGCCCCAGCATTTT
CASSFPGNQPQHF
>.|TRBD2|TRBV24-1|17|TRBJ2-1
TGTGCCACCAGTGATTTTCGGACTAGCGGGGGGGACAATGAGCAGTTCTTC
CATSDFRTSGGDNEQFF
>.|.|TRBV4-2|15|TRBJ2-3
TGTGCCAGCAGCCAAGATGAAGGGCGCACAGATACGCAGTATTTT
CASSQDEGRTDTQYF
>.|TRBD2|TRBV7-3|15|TRBJ2-1
TGTGCCAGCAGCTTATTCGCTAGCGGGCCCGTTGAGCAGTTCTTC
CASSLFASGPVEQFF
>.|TRBD1|TRBV5-5|15|TRBJ1-4
TGTGCCAGCAGCATCCAAACAGGGGGCGATGAAAAACTGTTTTTT
CASSIQTGGDEKLFF
>once|.|TRBV25-1|13|TRBJ2-7
TGTGCCAGCACCCAAGGTGGGGGCTACGAGCAGTACTTC
CASTQGGGYEQYF
>.|TRBD1|TRBV2|14|TRBJ2-7
TGTGCCAGCAGGTCACGGACAGGGGGCTACGAGCAGTACTTC
CASRSRTGGYEQYF
>.|.|TRBV5-1|13|TRBJ1-2
TGCGCCAGCAGCCCCACTGGGGACTATGGCTACACCTTC
CASSPTGDYGYTF
>.|.|TRBV20-1|11|TRBJ2-7
TGCAGTGCTGGGCCCCTGGACGAGCAGTACTTC
CSAGPLDEQYF
>.|TRBD1|TRBV28|14|TRBJ2-7
TGTGCCAGTGCCGGGACAGGGGGTTCCTACGAGCAGTACTTC
CASAGTGGSYEQYF
>.|TRBD1|TRBV28|17|TRBJ1-2
TGTGCCAGCAGGTCCCCCGGGACAGGGGGCTCCAATGAGGGCTACACCTTC
CASRSPGTGGSNEGYTF
>.|TRBD2|TRBV4-2|17|TRBJ2-7
TGTGCCAGCAGCCAAGATCTAACTAGCGGGGGGGAGGACGAGCAGTACTTC
CASSQDLTSGGEDEQYF
>.|.|TRBV9|15|TRBJ1-3
TGTGCCAGCAGCCCAGAACTATCCTCTGGAAACACCATATATTTT
CASSPELSSGNTIYF
>.|.|TRBV28|15|TRBJ1-6
TGTGCCAGCAGTTTGAGGAAGGACCTTGGATCACCCCTCCACTTT
CASSLRKDLGSPLHF
>.|TRBD1|TRBV28|16|TRBJ2-7
TGTGCCAGCAGTTTTGGGGGGACAGGGGGCTTCTACGAGCAGTACTTC
CASSFGGTGGFYEQYF
>.|.|TRBV7-2|15|TRBJ2-7
TGTGCCAGCAGCTTAGATCGGCTAACTGTCTACGAGCAGTACTTC
CASSLDRLTVYEQYF
>.|.|TRBV28|11|TRBJ1-2
TGTGCCAGCATGGGAGCAGGAGGCTACACCTTC
CASMGAGGYTF
>.|.|TRBV28|14|TRBJ1-2
TGTGCCATCATACCCCGGGCAAGGGAAGGAGACTACACCTTC
CAIIPRAREGDYTF
>.|TRBD1|TRBV5-1|17|TRBJ2-7
TGCGCCAGCAGCTTGGTATCCTTCGGACAGGGGGCCTACGAGCAGTACTTC
CASSLVSFGQGAYEQYF
>.|.|TRBV7-9|16|TRBJ2-1
TGTGCCAGCAGCTTCCCTAAGGGGACACCGGACAATGAGCAGTTCTTC
CASSFPKGTPDNEQFF
>once|TRBD2|TRBV10-2|15|TRBJ2-1
TGCGCCAGCACCGGTAGCGGGAGCCCTCTCAATGAGCAGTTCTTC
CASTGSGSPLNEQFF
>.|TRBD1|TRBV24-1|17|TRBJ2-3
TGTGCCACCAGTGATCCGGGACAGCACTTCAACACAGATACGCAGTATTTT
CATSDPGQHFNTDTQYF
>.|.|TRBV6-5|14|TRBJ1-1
TGTGCCAGCAGAACCGGGACAAAGAACACTGAAGCTTTCTTT
CASRTGTKNTEAFF
>.|TRBD2|TRBV20-1|15|TRBJ2-1
TGCAGTGCTAGTACTGGCGGGGGGGCCGGCAATGAGCAGTTCTTC
CSASTGGGAGNEQFF
>.|.|TRBV11-3|15|TRBJ2-7
TGTGCCAGCAGCCTCGGGCGAGGGCCTCTCCACGAGCAGTACTTC
CASSLGRGPLHEQYF
>.|.|TRBV15|13|TRBJ2-2
TGTGCCACCAGTCGAGATGGGATCGGGGAGCTGTTTTTT
CATSRDGIGELFF
>.|TRBD1|TRBV7-9|16|TRBJ2-1
TGTGCCAGCAGACTCACCGGGACAGGGTCCTACAATGAGCAGTTCTTC
CASRLTGTGSYNEQFF
>.|.|TRBV9|15|TRBJ2-1
TGTGCCAGCAGCGTAGTGGGTTCCGAATACAATGAGCAGTTCTTC
CASSVVGSEYNEQFF
>.|TRBD2|TRBV4-1|16|TRBJ2-1
TGCGCCAGCAGCCAAGGGGGCGGGAGGGCGAACAATGAGCAGTTCTTC
CASSQGGGRANNEQFF
>.|.|TRBV19|16|TRBJ1-5
TGTGCCAGTAGCCTGCCTGGTAGGGGAGGCAATCAGCCCCAGCATTTT
CASSLPGRGGNQPQHF
>.|.|TRBV9|13|TRBJ1-2
TGTGCCAGCAGCGTAGGGTCTCCCTATGGCTACACCTTC
CASSVGSPYGYTF